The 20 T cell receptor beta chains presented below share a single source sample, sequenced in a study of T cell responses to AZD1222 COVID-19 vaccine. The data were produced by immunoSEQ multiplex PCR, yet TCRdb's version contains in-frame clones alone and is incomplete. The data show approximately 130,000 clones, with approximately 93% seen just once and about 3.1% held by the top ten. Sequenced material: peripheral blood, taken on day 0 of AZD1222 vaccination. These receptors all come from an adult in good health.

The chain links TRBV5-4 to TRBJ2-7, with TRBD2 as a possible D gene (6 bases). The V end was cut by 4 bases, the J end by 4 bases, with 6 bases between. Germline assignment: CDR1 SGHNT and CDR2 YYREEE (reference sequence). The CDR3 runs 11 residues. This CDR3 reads CASSAGYEQYF. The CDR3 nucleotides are TGTGCCAGCAGCGCGGGGTACGAGCAGTACTTC.

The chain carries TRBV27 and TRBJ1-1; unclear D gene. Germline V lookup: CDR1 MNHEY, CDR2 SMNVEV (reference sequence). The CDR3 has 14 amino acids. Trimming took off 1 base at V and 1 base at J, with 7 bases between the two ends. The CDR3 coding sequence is TGTGCCAGCAGTTTATTGGCAACGAACACTGAAGCTTTCTTT. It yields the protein CASSLLATNTEAFF.

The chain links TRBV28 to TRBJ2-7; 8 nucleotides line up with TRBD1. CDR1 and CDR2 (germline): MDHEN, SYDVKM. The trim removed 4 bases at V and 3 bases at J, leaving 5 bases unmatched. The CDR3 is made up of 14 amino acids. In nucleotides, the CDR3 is TGTGCCAGCAGTTCGATACAGGGGGTCTACGAGCAGTACTTC. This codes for CASSSIQGVYEQYF.

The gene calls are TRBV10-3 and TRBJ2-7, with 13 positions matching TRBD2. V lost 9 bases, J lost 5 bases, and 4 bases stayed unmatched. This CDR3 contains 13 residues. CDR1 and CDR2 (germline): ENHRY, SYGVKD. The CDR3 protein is CAMRTSGSHEQYF. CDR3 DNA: TGTGCCATGCGGACTAGCGGGAGTCACGAGCAGTACTTC.

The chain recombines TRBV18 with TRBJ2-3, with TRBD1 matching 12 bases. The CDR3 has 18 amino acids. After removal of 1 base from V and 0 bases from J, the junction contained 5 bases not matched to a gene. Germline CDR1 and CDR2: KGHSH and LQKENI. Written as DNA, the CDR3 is TGTGCCAGCTCACCACTGGGACAGGGGGCTTGGAGCACAGATACGCAGTATTTT. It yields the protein CASSPLGQGAWSTDTQYF.

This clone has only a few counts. The CDR3 reads CASSDDREPYNSPLHF. DNA of the CDR3: TGTGCCAGCAGTGACGACAGGGAACCCTATAATTCACCCCTCCACTTT. The V gene is TRBV28, the J gene TRBJ1-6; 7 bases are shared with TRBD1. V was clipped by 5 bases and J by 2 bases; unmatched bases: 6. This CDR3 has 16 residues. Germline CDR1 and CDR2: MDHEN and SYDVKM. Using reference TRBV28 and TRBJ1-6 for the parts outside the CDR3, the full variable domain is DVKVTQSSRYLVKRTGEKVFLECVQDMDHENMFWYRQDPGLGLRLIYFSYDVKMKEKGDIPEGYSVSREKKERFSLILESASTNQTSMYLCASSDDREPYNSPLHFGNGTRLTVT.

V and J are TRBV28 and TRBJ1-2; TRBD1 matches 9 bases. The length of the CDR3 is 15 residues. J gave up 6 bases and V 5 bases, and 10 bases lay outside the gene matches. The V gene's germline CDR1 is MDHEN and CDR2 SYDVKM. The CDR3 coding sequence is TGTGCCAGCAGTGTCCCGGGGACAGGGATCGATGGCTACACCTTC. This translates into CASSVPGTGIDGYTF.

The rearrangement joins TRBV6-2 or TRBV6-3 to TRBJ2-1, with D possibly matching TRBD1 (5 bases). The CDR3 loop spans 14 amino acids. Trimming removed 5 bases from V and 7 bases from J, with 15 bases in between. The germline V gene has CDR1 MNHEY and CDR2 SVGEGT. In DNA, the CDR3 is TGTGCCAGCAGTGGGGCAGCTCAGAGGAATGAGCAGTTCTTC. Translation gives CASSGAAQRNEQFF.

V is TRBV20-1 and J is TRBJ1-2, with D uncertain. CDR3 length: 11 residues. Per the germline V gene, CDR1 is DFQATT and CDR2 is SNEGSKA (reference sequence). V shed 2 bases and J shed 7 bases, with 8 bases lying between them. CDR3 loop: CSARTEVGYTF. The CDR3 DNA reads TGCAGTGCTAGAACCGAAGTTGGCTACACCTTC.

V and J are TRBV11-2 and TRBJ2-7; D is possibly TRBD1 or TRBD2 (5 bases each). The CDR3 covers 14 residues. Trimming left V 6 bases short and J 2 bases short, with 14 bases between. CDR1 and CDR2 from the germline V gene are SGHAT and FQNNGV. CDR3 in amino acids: CASRVRGLAYEQYF. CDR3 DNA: TGTGCCAGCAGGGTACGGGGCCTCGCCTACGAGCAGTACTTC.

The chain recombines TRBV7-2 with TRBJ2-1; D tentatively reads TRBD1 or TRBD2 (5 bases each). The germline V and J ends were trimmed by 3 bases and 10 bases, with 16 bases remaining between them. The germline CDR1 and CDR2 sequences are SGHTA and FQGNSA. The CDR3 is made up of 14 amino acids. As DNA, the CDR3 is TGTGCCAGCAGCTTTAACCGAGGGACGGGAGAGCAGTTCTTC. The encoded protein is CASSFNRGTGEQFF.

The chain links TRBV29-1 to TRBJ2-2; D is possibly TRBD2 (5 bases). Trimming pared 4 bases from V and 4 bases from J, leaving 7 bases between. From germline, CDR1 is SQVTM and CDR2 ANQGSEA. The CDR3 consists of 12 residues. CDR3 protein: CSVVRGTGELFF. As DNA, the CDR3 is TGCAGCGTTGTACGGGGCACCGGGGAGCTGTTTTTT.

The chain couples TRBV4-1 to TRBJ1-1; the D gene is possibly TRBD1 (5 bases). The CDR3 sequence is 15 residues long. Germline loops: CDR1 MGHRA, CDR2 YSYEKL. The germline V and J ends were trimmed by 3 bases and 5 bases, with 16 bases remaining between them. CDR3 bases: TGCGCCAGCAGCCACCTTTACGGGGGTGGGACTGAAGCTTTCTTT. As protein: CASSHLYGGGTEAFF.

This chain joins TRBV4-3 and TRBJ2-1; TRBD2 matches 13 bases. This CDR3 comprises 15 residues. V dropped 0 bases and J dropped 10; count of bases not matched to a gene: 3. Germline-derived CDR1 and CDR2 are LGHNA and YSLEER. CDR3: CASSQEGLAGDEQFF. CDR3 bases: TGCGCCAGCAGCCAAGAAGGACTAGCGGGAGACGAGCAGTTCTTC.

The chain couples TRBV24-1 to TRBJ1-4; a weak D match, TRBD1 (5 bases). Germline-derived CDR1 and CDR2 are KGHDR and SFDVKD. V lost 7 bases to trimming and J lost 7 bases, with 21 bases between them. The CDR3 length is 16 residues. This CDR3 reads CATSSQTQGGGEKLFF. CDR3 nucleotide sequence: TGTGCCACCAGCTCCCAAACCCAGGGAGGAGGTGAAAAACTGTTTTTT.

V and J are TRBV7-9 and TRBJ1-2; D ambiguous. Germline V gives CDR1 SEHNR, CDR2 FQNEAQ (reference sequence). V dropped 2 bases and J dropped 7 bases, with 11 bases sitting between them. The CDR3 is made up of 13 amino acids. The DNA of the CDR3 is TGTGCCAGCAGCTTAAATGCTCTCTCTGGCTACACCTTC. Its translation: CASSLNALSGYTF.

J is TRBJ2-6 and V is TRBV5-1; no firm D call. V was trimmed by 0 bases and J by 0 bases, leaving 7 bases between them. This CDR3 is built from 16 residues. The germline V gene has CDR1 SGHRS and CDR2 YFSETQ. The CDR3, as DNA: TGCGCCAGCAGCTTGGCCTTAAACTCTGGGGCCAACGTCCTGACTTTC. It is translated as CASSLALNSGANVLTF.

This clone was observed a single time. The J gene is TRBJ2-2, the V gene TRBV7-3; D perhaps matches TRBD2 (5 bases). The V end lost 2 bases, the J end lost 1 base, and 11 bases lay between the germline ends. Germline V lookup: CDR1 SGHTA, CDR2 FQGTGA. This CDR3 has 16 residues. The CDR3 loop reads CASSLQPGMNTGELFF. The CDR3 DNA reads TGTGCCAGCAGCTTACAACCGGGGATGAACACCGGGGAGCTGTTTTTT.

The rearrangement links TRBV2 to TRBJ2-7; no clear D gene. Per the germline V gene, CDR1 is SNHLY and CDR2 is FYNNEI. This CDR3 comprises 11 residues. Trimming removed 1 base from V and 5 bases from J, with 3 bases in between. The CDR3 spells CASSEVHEQYF. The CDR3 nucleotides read TGTGCCAGCAGTGAAGTCCACGAGCAGTACTTC.

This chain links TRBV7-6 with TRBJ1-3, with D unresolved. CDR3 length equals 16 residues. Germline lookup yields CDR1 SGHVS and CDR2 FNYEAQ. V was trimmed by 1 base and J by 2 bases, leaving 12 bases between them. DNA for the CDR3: TGTGCCAGCAGCTTAGAATGGGCCAGTCCTGGAAACACCATATATTTT. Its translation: CASSLEWASPGNTIYF.